This record covers a single T cell receptor (beta chain). CDR1 is SGHRS and CDR2 is YFSETQ in the germline V gene. The CDR3 runs 14 residues. V lost 3 bases and J lost 8; bases outside the gene matches: 8. This entry comes from a study of blood T cell repertoires in COVID-19. Study at large: Sites in the United States, Italy and Spain provided acute and convalescent COVID-19 samples.

Data came from immunoSEQ multiplex PCR; TCRdb stores just in-frame clones and leaves some out. Of 75,000 to 95,000 clones in the sample, around 85% were seen once. This clonotype originated in a man aged 50 to 60 with acute or convalescent COVID-19. Sequencing was done on a sample of peripheral blood. The genes are TRBV5-1 and TRBJ1-2; TRBD1 aligns across 9 bases. DNA of the CDR3: TGCGCCAGCAGCTCGCCCGGGACAGGGAACGGCTACACCTTC. Its translation: CASSSPGTGNGYTF.